The 30 T cell receptor beta chains in this list originate from one sample, sequenced in a study of blood T cell repertoires in COVID-19. The assay was immunoSEQ multiplex PCR, and TCRdb's table has in-frame clones only and misses some. The sample holds some 210,000 clones, almost 85% seen once. The sample comprised peripheral blood. All receptors derive from a woman aged 45-65 years with active or convalescent COVID-19.

Remarks on this clone: Additional DNA sequences in this sample encode the identical CDR3. V usage is TRBV27 and J usage is TRBJ2-5; TRBD2 matches at 8 bases. The CDR3 extends over 15 amino acids. The germline CDR1 and CDR2 sequences are MNHEY and SMNVEV (reference sequence). V was clipped by 2 bases and J by 2 bases; unmatched bases: 4. This CDR3 is CASSLSGTRQETQYF. The CDR3 DNA follows: TGTGCCAGCAGTTTAAGCGGGACTAGACAAGAGACCCAGTACTTC.

V gene TRBV29-1 combines with J gene TRBJ2-1; 12 positions agree with TRBD2. V was clipped by 7 bases and J by 4 bases; unmatched bases: 5. CDR3 length equals 14 residues. CDR1 SQVTM and CDR2 ANQGSEA come from the germline V gene. CDR3 sequence reads: CSGLGTSGYNEQFF. DNA of the CDR3: TGCAGCGGTCTCGGGACTAGCGGGTACAATGAGCAGTTCTTC.

V is TRBV2 and J is TRBJ1-4; perhaps TRBD1 as D (6 bases). V lost 5 bases and J lost 7, with 11 bases in between. This CDR3 has 13 amino acids. Germline V gene data show CDR1 as SNHLY and CDR2 as FYNNEI. The CDR3 reads CASSTGIGEKLFF. The CDR3 DNA sequence: TGTGCCAGCAGTACAGGGATCGGTGAAAAACTGTTTTTT.

The chain carries TRBV2 and TRBJ2-1; D remains unclear. The germline CDR1 and CDR2 sequences are SNHLY and FYNNEI. The CDR3 consists of 14 residues. Trimming took 2 bases from V and 5 from J, leaving 10 bases between them. In nucleotides, the CDR3 is TGTGCCAGCAGTGAAACGGGTGCGGACAATGAGCAGTTCTTC. Its protein product is CASSETGADNEQFF.

A remark on this clone: This sample includes further DNA sequences coding for the same CDR3. V usage is TRBV6-5 and J usage is TRBJ1-1; 7 nucleotides align to TRBD1. The ends lost 2 bases at V and 5 bases at J; junction bases unmatched: 5. Germline V lookup: CDR1 MNHEY, CDR2 SVGAGI. The CDR3 is 14 residues long. CDR3 amino acids: CASSYRGGGTEAFF. As DNA, the CDR3 is TGTGCCAGCAGTTACAGAGGGGGCGGGACTGAAGCTTTCTTT.

CDR3 DNA sequence: TGCGCCAGCAGTGAGTCGAACCGCGATGAGCAGTTCTTC. Translated: CASSESNRDEQFF. The chain is built from TRBV10-1 and TRBJ2-1; the D is unclear. The length of the CDR3 is 13 residues. Per germline, CDR1 WNHNN and CDR2 SYGVQD (reference sequence). Trimming took off 0 bases at V and 8 bases at J, with 8 bases between the two ends.

The sample holds a few counts of this clone. This rearrangement joins TRBV5-1 to TRBJ2-2; D unclear. V was cut by 0 bases and J by 4 bases, with 10 bases left in between. The germline CDR1 and CDR2 sequences are SGHRS and YFSETQ. The CDR3 is 15 residues long. The CDR3 loop is CASSLAARSTGELFF. CDR3 nucleotides: TGCGCCAGCAGCTTGGCCGCGAGGAGCACCGGGGAGCTGTTTTTT.

The rearrangement uses TRBV19 and TRBJ1-5, with 7 bases that match TRBD1. The V gene's germline CDR1 is LNHDA and CDR2 SQIVND (reference sequence). The CDR3 extends over 14 amino acids. The junction had 6 bases not matched to a gene; V was cut back by 7 bases and J by 3 bases. The CDR3 here is CASTTGQFNQPQHF. The CDR3 DNA sequence: TGTGCCAGTACCACGGGACAGTTCAATCAGCCCCAGCATTTT.

The chain combines TRBV18 with TRBJ2-5; D is unclear. Trimming left V 2 bases short and J 4 bases short, with 8 bases between. The CDR3 is 13 amino acids. Germline assignment: CDR1 KGHSH and CDR2 LQKENI. The CDR3 nucleotides are TGTGCCAGCTCACCAGAGGCCCCAGAGACCCAGTACTTC. Its translation: CASSPEAPETQYF.

This chain uses TRBV6-6 with TRBJ2-3, with TRBD2 as a possible D gene (5 bases). This CDR3 is built from 14 residues. Trimming took off 5 bases at V and 4 bases at J, with 13 bases between the two ends. Germline CDR1 and CDR2: MNHNY and SVGAGI (reference sequence). This chain's CDR3 is CASSPRSSADTQYF. For the CDR3, the DNA is TGTGCCAGCAGTCCCCGGAGTAGCGCAGATACGCAGTATTTT.

The J gene is TRBJ1-2, the V gene TRBV7-8, with D possibly TRBD1 on 5 matching bases. CDR3 length: 16 amino acids. Germline CDR1 is SGHVS and CDR2 is FQNEAQ. Trimming removed 1 base at V and 5 bases at J, with 17 bases between. The CDR3 loop reads CASSLGWGGTVYGYTF. The CDR3 coding sequence is TGTGCCAGCAGCTTAGGATGGGGGGGGACTGTTTATGGCTACACCTTC.

The chain has TRBV6-6 and TRBJ1-1; TRBD1 might be the D (5 bases). CDR1 and CDR2 from the germline V gene are MNHNY and SVGAGI (reference sequence). The CDR3 length is 14 residues. The germline V and J ends were trimmed by 5 bases and 1 base, with 11 bases remaining between them. The DNA for the CDR3 is TGTGCCAGCAGTGGCAGGGCCCAGAACACTGAAGCTTTCTTT. Protein product: CASSGRAQNTEAFF.

Of note for this clone: The same CDR3 arises from other DNA sequences in this sample as well. The chain carries TRBV29-1 and TRBJ1-1; 7 nucleotides line up with TRBD1. The CDR3 runs to 13 residues. The germline CDR1 and CDR2 sequences are SQVTM and ANQGSEA. Germline trimming cut 2 bases from V and 0 bases from J; bases unmatched to any gene: 0. CDR3 amino acids: CSVERGLNTEAFF. DNA of the CDR3: TGCAGCGTTGAAAGGGGGCTGAACACTGAAGCTTTCTTT.

This clone was detected a few times. The rearrangement uses TRBV11-3 and TRBJ1-1; no definite D call. The V gene lost 1 base and the J gene lost 0 bases, with 3 bases spanning the gap. The CDR3 length is 13 residues. Germline values: CDR1 SGHNT, CDR2 YENEEA. For the CDR3, the DNA is TGTGCCAGCAGCTTAGCTATGAACACTGAAGCTTTCTTT. Translation: CASSLAMNTEAFF.

This sequence joins TRBV3-1 (or the pseudogene TRBV3-2) and TRBJ2-2; tentatively, D is TRBD2 (6 bases). V lost 3 bases and J lost 7, with 6 bases in between. This CDR3 has 12 amino acids. CDR1 and CDR2 (germline): LGHDT, YNNKEL (reference sequence). CDR3 loop: CASSHGGGELFF. The CDR3 DNA reads as TGTGCCAGCAGCCACGGGGGCGGGGAGCTGTTTTTT.

The chain links TRBV18 to TRBJ2-7; the D gene is possibly TRBD2 (5 bases). Germline V lookup: CDR1 KGHSH, CDR2 LQKENI. The CDR3 contains 14 residues. V was clipped by 3 bases and J by 3 bases, with 12 bases between them. The CDR3 spells CASSPPSGDYEQYF. DNA of the CDR3: TGTGCCAGCTCACCTCCGTCCGGGGACTACGAGCAGTACTTC.

The chain employs TRBV24-1 and TRBJ2-2, with 7 bases matching TRBD1. The CDR3 consists of 17 residues. Germline values: CDR1 KGHDR, CDR2 SFDVKD. The V segment lost 8 bases and the J segment 8 bases; nucleotides outside the gene matches: 19. CDR3: CATNPPLLPNRGGELFF. The CDR3 bases are TGTGCCACCAATCCCCCGCTCCTCCCTAACAGGGGAGGGGAGCTGTTTTTT.

This chain uses TRBV12-5 with TRBJ2-1, with TRBD2 matching over 10 bases. The CDR3 has 15 amino acids. Germline V lookup: CDR1 LGHNT, CDR2 FRNRAP. V lost 1 base to trimming and J lost 4 bases; unmatched junction nucleotides: 1. CDR3 nucleotides: TGTGCTAGTGGTTTGGGGACTAGCGGATACAATGAGCAGTTCTTC. It is translated as CASGLGTSGYNEQFF.

This clone was found once. V and J are TRBV5-6 and TRBJ2-7; TRBD1 is a possible D gene (6 bases). The V end lost 4 bases, the J end lost 7 bases, and 9 bases lay between the germline ends. This CDR3 has 11 amino acids. Per the germline V gene, CDR1 is SGHDT and CDR2 is YYEEEE. CDR3: CASSQGREQYV. CDR3 DNA sequence: TGTGCCAGCAGCCAGGGGCGGGAGCAGTACGTC.

For this clone: Additional DNA sequences in this sample encode the identical CDR3. This chain joins TRBV28 and TRBJ1-5, with D hard to call. Germline CDR1 MDHEN, CDR2 SYDVKM. V lost 2 bases and J lost 7, with 6 bases in between. This CDR3 comprises 12 residues. CDR3 nucleotide sequence: TGTGCCAGCAGTTTAAGTGGCCAGCCCCAGCATTTT. Protein sequence: CASSLSGQPQHF. The entire variable domain, with the rest obtained from reference TRBV28 and TRBJ1-5, is as follows: DVKVTQSSRYLVKRTGEKVFLECVQDMDHENMFWYRQDPGLGLRLIYFSYDVKMKEKGDIPEGYSVSREKKERFSLILESASTNQTSMYLCASSLSGQPQHFGDGTRLSIL.

The DNA of the CDR3 is TGTGCCACACGGACATATAGCAATCAGCCCCAGCATTTT. Protein product: CATRTYSNQPQHF. V usage is TRBV28 and J usage is TRBJ1-5, with D possibly being TRBD1 (5 bases). CDR3 length: 13 amino acids. With 10 bases removed from V and 0 bases from J, the gap between germline ends came to 10 bases. The V gene's germline CDR1 is MDHEN and CDR2 SYDVKM.

V gene TRBV6-5 combines with J gene TRBJ1-5; TRBD1 is a possible D gene (5 bases). Germline-derived CDR1 and CDR2 are MNHEY and SVGAGI. This CDR3 contains 14 residues. V gave up 4 bases and J gave up 4 bases, with 11 bases separating them. This CDR3 is CASSSDSMNQPQHF. The CDR3 DNA sequence: TGTGCCAGCAGTTCTGACAGTATGAATCAGCCCCAGCATTTT.

The V and J genes are TRBV6-5 and TRBJ1-5; no clear D. This CDR3 contains 13 residues. Germline CDR1 reads MNHEY; CDR2 reads SVGAGI. V dropped 6 bases and J dropped 2 bases, with 8 bases sitting between them. CDR3 loop: CASRAGGNQPQHF. Here the CDR3 DNA reads TGTGCCAGCAGAGCCGGGGGCAATCAGCCCCAGCATTTT.

The rearrangement uses TRBV20-1 and TRBJ1-1; no clear D. V lost 0 bases, J lost 10 bases, and 9 bases lay in between. CDR1 is DFQATT, CDR2 SNEGSKA, per germline (reference sequence). The CDR3 contains 11 residues. CDR3 sequence: CSARDAVGAFF. The DNA of the CDR3 is TGCAGTGCTAGAGATGCGGTGGGAGCTTTCTTT.

This clone appeared a single time. The chain is built from TRBV3-1 (or the pseudogene TRBV3-2) and TRBJ2-1, with 11 bases matching TRBD2. The CDR3 has 16 amino acids. The germline gives CDR1 LGHDT, CDR2 YNNKEL (reference sequence). V lost 7 bases, J lost 4 bases, and 9 bases stayed unmatched. CDR3 in DNA: TGTGCCAGCAACAAAGGGATAGCGGGAGGGTACAATGAGCAGTTCTTC. It yields the protein CASNKGIAGGYNEQFF.

This chain connects TRBV7-9 to TRBJ1-5; 10 bases map to TRBD1. With 4 bases clipped from V and 10 bases from J, the junction kept 7 bases outside the gene matches. From germline, CDR1 is SEHNR and CDR2 FQNEAQ (reference sequence). The CDR3 runs to 14 residues. CDR3 region: CASSWGQGPFPQHF. CDR3 in DNA: TGTGCCAGCAGCTGGGGACAGGGGCCTTTCCCCCAGCATTTT. The full variable domain, rest sourced from reference TRBV7-9 and TRBJ1-5, is DTGVSQNPRHKITKRGQNVTFRCDPISEHNRLYWYRQTLGQGPEFLTYFQNEAQLEKSRLLSDRFSAERPKGSFSTLEIQRTEQGDSAMYLCASSWGQGPFPQHFGDGTRLSIL.

The genes are TRBV2 and TRBJ2-7; 7 bases are a match to TRBD1. CDR3 size: 14 residues. CDR1 SNHLY and CDR2 FYNNEI come from the germline V gene. V lost 10 bases to trimming and J lost 1 base; unmatched junction nucleotides: 10. The CDR3 region is CATRPGTVSYEQYF. CDR3 bases: TGTGCCACCAGGCCCGGGACAGTGTCCTACGAGCAGTACTTC. The variable domain in full, with the rest retrieved from reference TRBV2 and TRBJ2-7, is EPEVTQTPSHQVTQMGQEVILRCVPISNHLYFYWYRQILGQKVEFLVSFYNNEISEKSEIFDDQFSVERPDGSNFTLKIRSTKLEDSAMYFCATRPGTVSYEQYFGPGTRLTVT.

This clone was seen once. The V and J genes are TRBV2 and TRBJ2-5; possible D gene TRBD2, 6 bases. The CDR3 spans 14 residues. Per germline, CDR1 SNHLY and CDR2 FYNNEI. V lost 6 bases, J lost 5 bases, and 16 bases lay in between. The CDR3 loop reads CASSAREFGETQYF. DNA for the CDR3: TGTGCCAGCAGCGCTCGGGAGTTTGGTGAGACCCAGTACTTC.

The chain has TRBV2 and TRBJ1-4; D gene unclear. This CDR3 is 14 amino acids long. Between the trimmed V and J ends, which lost 7 bases and 3 bases, there was a span of 12 bases. The germline gives CDR1 SNHLY, CDR2 FYNNEI. The CDR3 bases are TGTGCCAGCATGCGGGGAGGGTCTAATGAAAAACTGTTTTTT. It yields the protein CASMRGGSNEKLFF.

This clone appeared a few times. This chain links TRBV7-9 with TRBJ2-5, with TRBD2 as a possible D gene (5 bases). This CDR3 region has 14 residues. Germline CDR1 SEHNR, CDR2 FQNEAQ (reference sequence). The V end lost 5 bases, the J end lost 1 base, and 11 bases lay between the germline ends. The CDR3 reads CASSPERAQETQYF. The CDR3 coding sequence is TGTGCCAGCAGCCCTGAGAGGGCCCAAGAGACCCAGTACTTC.